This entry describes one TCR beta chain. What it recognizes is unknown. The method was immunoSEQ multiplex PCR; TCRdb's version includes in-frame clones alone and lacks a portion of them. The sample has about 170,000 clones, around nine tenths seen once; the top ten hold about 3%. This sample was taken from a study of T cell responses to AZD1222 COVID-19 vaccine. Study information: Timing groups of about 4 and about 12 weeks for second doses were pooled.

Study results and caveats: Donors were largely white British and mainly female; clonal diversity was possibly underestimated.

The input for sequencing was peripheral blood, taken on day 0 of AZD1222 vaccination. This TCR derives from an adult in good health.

CDR3 region: CASSQVGYEQYF. The CDR3 nucleotides are TGCGCCAGCAGCCAAGTCGGCTACGAGCAGTACTTC. V is TRBV4-1 and J is TRBJ2-7, with D hard to call. Germline loops: CDR1 MGHRA, CDR2 YSYEKL. The CDR3 is made up of 12 amino acids. Trimming removed 1 base at V and 3 bases at J, with 4 bases between.